This TCR beta chain was found in a study of blood T cells in healthy people across ages. Overall study: Per two T cells, template switching captured roughly one barcoded beta molecule.

The use of a sample-barcoded 5' primer and a J-beta primer mix characterized a second PCR of roughly 6 to 12 cycles. TCRdb reprocessed the 5' RACE reads with MiXCR, giving one entry per CDR3 protein. The sample shows 750,000 to 950,000 distinct CDR3 sequences, approximately 24% of them seen only once. A note on this clonotype: Its specificity is not known.

CDR3 length: 16 residues. Germline V CDR1 and CDR2: SGHKS, YYEKEE (reference sequence). The V and J ends lost 4 bases and 3 bases, in that order; junction bases with no gene match: 11. Study-wide points: Naive CD4+ cell counts and diversity both ran higher in long-lived than in aged donors.

These data are also associated with another study on T cells of mothers and their children. As that report states: Using roughly 1.5 ug per 15 ul, all extracted RNA underwent cDNA synthesis.

Sequencing was performed on blood. This clonotype was obtained from a boy aged 5 to 17 in good health. V is TRBV5-5 and J is TRBJ2-5; TRBD2 matches at 8 bases. CDR3 region: CASSQGLVSMKETQYF. The CDR3 DNA reads TGTGCCAGCAGCCAGGGACTAGTTTCGATGAAAGAGACCCAGTACTTC.